What follows describes a single TCR beta chain. No antigen is known for it. The data stem from a study of T cell repertoires in cytomegalovirus infection. This CDR3 has 14 residues. Germline CDR1 reads DFQATT; CDR2 reads SNEGSKA (reference sequence). With 6 bases clipped from V and 0 bases from J, the junction kept 8 bases outside the gene matches. Study outcomes and limitations: Summed frequency of shared TCR beta families picked out CMV carriers who also had the relevant HLA.

TCRdb reprocessed the reads with MiXCR, giving one entry per CDR3 protein. This sample has tens of thousands of distinct CDR3 sequences, with around a fifth found just once. The chain uses TRBV20-1 and TRBJ2-7; 7 nucleotides agree with TRBD1. This sequence originates from a human donor in good health (CMV status not recorded). Some clones in this sample may be carry-over from other donors' samples. Sequences were derived from CD8+ T cells from cultured PBMCs, sampled from culture after CMV antigen stimulation. CDR3 nucleotide sequence: TGCAGTGCCAAAAAGGGGGCGAACTCCTACGAGCAGTACTTC. Its translation: CSAKKGANSYEQYF.